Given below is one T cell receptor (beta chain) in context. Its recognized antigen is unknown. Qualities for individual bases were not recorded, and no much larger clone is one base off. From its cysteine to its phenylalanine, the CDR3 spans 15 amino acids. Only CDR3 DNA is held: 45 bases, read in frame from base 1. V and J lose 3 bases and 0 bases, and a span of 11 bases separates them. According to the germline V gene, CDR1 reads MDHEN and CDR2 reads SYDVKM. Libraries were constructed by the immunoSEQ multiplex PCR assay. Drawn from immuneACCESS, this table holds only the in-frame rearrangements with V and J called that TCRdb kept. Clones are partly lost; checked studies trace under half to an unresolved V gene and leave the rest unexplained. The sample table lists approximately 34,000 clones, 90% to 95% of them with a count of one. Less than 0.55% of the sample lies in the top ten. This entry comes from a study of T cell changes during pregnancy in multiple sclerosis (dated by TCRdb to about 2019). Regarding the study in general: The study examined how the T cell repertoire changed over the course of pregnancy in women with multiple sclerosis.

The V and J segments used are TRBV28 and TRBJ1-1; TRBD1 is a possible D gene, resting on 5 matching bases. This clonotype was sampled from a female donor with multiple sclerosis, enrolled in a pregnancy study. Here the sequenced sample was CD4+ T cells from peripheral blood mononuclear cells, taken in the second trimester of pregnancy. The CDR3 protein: CASSFLGRMNTEAFF. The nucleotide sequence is TGTGCCAGCAGTTTTTTGGGGCGCATGAACACTGAAGCTTTCTTT.